Listed below are T cell receptor beta chains from one sample, sequenced in a study of T cell repertoires in cytomegalovirus infection. TCRdb reanalysed the reads using MiXCR and keeps one entry per CDR3 protein. This sample has 750,000 to 900,000 distinct CDR3 sequences, with 25% to 35% found just once. The antigens these receptors bind are not known. The starting material was cultured CD8+ T cells from PBMCs, obtained from culture after CMV antigen stimulation. These receptors originate from a human donor in good health (CMV status not recorded). Some clones in this sample may be carry-over from other donors' samples. The CDR3 runs from the conserved cysteine through the conserved F or W. D genes are given only for firm matches. Clone size, where shown, is once, few, many, or a class for clones that have expanded.

d_gene	j_gene	len	abundance	v_gene	CDR3aa	CDR3nt
NA	TRBJ1-2	13	NA	TRBV12-3/TRBV12-4	CASQPAANYGYTF	TGTGCCAGCCAACCGGCTGCTAACTATGGCTACACCTTC
TRBD1	TRBJ2-4	14	NA	TRBV5-6	CASSYGTGINIQYF	TGTGCCAGCAGCTACGGGACAGGGATAAACATTCAGTACTTC
TRBD2	TRBJ2-1	17	NA	TRBV5-1	CASKGMEGGGGIDEQFF	TGCGCCAGCAAGGGGATGGAAGGTGGCGGGGGAATAGATGAGCAGTTCTTC
NA	TRBJ2-7	16	many	TRBV20-1	CSAREGEQRIPYEQYF	TGCAGTGCTAGAGAGGGTGAACAGCGCATACCCTACGAGCAGTACTTC
NA	TRBJ1-5	14	few	TRBV6-6	CASSYGGGTLPQHF	TGTGCCAGCAGTTACGGAGGGGGGACCTTGCCCCAGCATTTT
NA	TRBJ2-2	12	few	TRBV7-9	CASSAPAGELFF	TGTGCCAGCAGCGCCCCGGCGGGGGAGCTGTTTTTT
TRBD2	TRBJ2-2	18	few	TRBV6-1	CASSEGLAGLYGTGELFF	TGTGCCAGCAGTGAAGGACTAGCGGGGCTATATGGGACCGGGGAGCTGTTTTTT
TRBD1	TRBJ2-7	14	NA	TRBV5-4	CASSWDRGPYEQYF	TGTGCCAGCAGTTGGGACAGGGGGCCGTACGAGCAGTACTTC
NA	TRBJ1-5	14	few	TRBV19	CASSADSSNQPQHF	TGTGCCAGTAGTGCGGACAGTAGCAATCAGCCCCAGCATTTT
NA	TRBJ1-6	15	few	TRBV5-4	CASSFLGAKDSPLHF	TGTGCCAGCAGCTTCCTGGGGGCTAAGGATTCACCCCTCCACTTT
TRBD1	TRBJ1-1	15	NA	TRBV7-6	CTSSPRGLVYTEAFF	TGTACCAGCAGCCCCAGGGGGCTGGTATACACTGAAGCTTTCTTT
NA	TRBJ1-1	15	few	TRBV10-2	CASSESGQSNTEAFF	TGCGCCAGCAGTGAGTCAGGACAGTCGAACACTGAAGCTTTCTTT
NA	TRBJ1-2	12	NA	TRBV10-3	CAIRAGVDGYTF	TGTGCCATCAGAGCAGGGGTGGACGGCTACACCTTC
NA	TRBJ2-1	14	few	TRBV19	CASHGRGGLDEQFF	TGTGCCAGTCATGGGAGGGGGGGGTTGGATGAGCAGTTCTTC
TRBD2	TRBJ2-1	19	NA	TRBV2	CASSEEGTSGGAGYNEQFF	TGTGCCAGCAGTGAAGAGGGGACTAGCGGGGGGGCCGGGTACAATGAGCAGTTCTTC
TRBD1	TRBJ1-6	16	NA	TRBV20-1	CSAPLATGVYNSPLHF	TGCAGTGCGCCACTAGCGACAGGGGTCTATAATTCACCCCTCCACTTT
TRBD2	TRBJ2-5	15	few	TRBV7-6	CASRPTSEGQETQYF	TGTGCCAGCAGACCGACTAGCGAGGGCCAAGAGACCCAGTACTTC
NA	TRBJ1-4	15	many	TRBV4-1	CASSPFHPGPEKLFF	TGCGCCAGCAGCCCCTTTCATCCGGGGCCTGAAAAACTGTTTTTT
TRBD1	TRBJ1-1	17	NA	TRBV6-8	CADGGPGTGPKNTEAFF	TGTGCCGACGGGGGTCCCGGGACAGGCCCCAAGAACACTGAAGCTTTCTTT
NA	TRBJ2-3	16	few	TRBV11-2	CASSRRGARMTDTQYF	TGTGCCAGCAGCCGTCGGGGAGCGCGAATGACAGATACGCAGTATTTT
NA	TRBJ2-1	12	few	TRBV5-5	CASSSQGLEQFF	TGTGCCAGCAGTTCACAGGGCTTAGAGCAGTTCTTC
NA	TRBJ2-4	16	NA	TRBV2	CASSEFVGKAKNIQYF	TGTGCCAGCAGTGAATTCGTTGGGAAAGCCAAAAACATTCAGTACTTC
NA	TRBJ2-3	15	many	TRBV7-8	CASSLVAGALDTQYF	TGTGCCAGCAGCTTAGTAGCCGGGGCCCTAGATACGCAGTATTTT
TRBD1	TRBJ2-5	12	few	TRBV7-8	CASSWDSPTQYF	TGTGCCAGCAGCTGGGACAGCCCGACCCAGTACTTC
TRBD1	TRBJ2-2	16	many	TRBV7-6	CASSTGTGGDTGELFF	TGTGCCAGCAGCACTGGGACAGGGGGTGACACCGGGGAGCTGTTTTTT
NA	TRBJ2-7	10	NA	TRBV2	CATRGREQYF	TGTGCCACCCGAGGGCGGGAGCAGTACTTC
TRBD2	TRBJ2-2	16	few	TRBV4-1	CASSHYAGGPSGELFF	TGCGCCAGCAGCCATTACGCGGGGGGGCCGTCCGGGGAGCTGTTTTTT
NA	TRBJ1-1	11	many	TRBV29-1	CSVEDSSEAFF	TGCAGCGTTGAGGATTCATCTGAAGCTTTCTTT
NA	TRBJ1-1	14	many	TRBV6-1	CASSEAGLGPEAFF	TGTGCCAGCAGTGAAGCCGGTCTCGGCCCCGAAGCTTTCTTT
TRBD1	TRBJ2-1	15	many	TRBV7-8	CASSLRGPANNEQFF	TGTGCCAGCAGCTTAAGGGGGCCAGCGAACAATGAGCAGTTCTTC
NA	TRBJ1-5	16	few	TRBV27	CASSLSRGTANQPQHF	TGTGCCAGCAGTTTATCCCGGGGGACGGCAAATCAGCCCCAGCATTTT
NA	TRBJ1-1	13	NA	TRBV20-1	CSARDEGKAEAFF	TGCAGTGCTAGAGATGAGGGTAAGGCTGAAGCTTTCTTT
TRBD1	TRBJ1-2	14	few	TRBV7-6	CASSTGQALYGYTF	TGTGCCAGCTCAACGGGACAGGCGCTCTATGGCTACACCTTC
TRBD2	TRBJ2-4	16	few	TRBV20-1	CSAPHSGGPTGNIQYF	TGCAGTGCCCCCCACAGCGGGGGCCCGACAGGAAACATTCAGTACTTC
NA	TRBJ2-5	15	few	TRBV11-2	CASSSPTSYQETQYF	TGTGCCAGCAGCTCCCCGACAAGCTACCAAGAGACCCAGTACTTC
TRBD1	TRBJ2-1	13	few	TRBV12-3/TRBV12-4	CASTDLAVGQLFF	TGTGCCAGCACCGACCTCGCCGTGGGACAGTTGTTCTTC
NA	TRBJ1-4	15	few	TRBV5-1	CASSLETDRYQKLFF	TGCGCCAGCAGCTTGGAGACAGACCGGTACCAAAAACTGTTTTTT
NA	TRBJ2-7	15	few	TRBV6-1	CASTNIRDLSYEQYF	TGTGCCAGCACCAATATTCGGGACCTATCCTACGAGCAGTACTTC
NA	TRBJ2-1	15	few	TRBV7-2	CASSLNRGGYNEQFF	TGTGCCAGCAGTTTAAACAGGGGGGGCTACAATGAGCAGTTCTTC
NA	TRBJ2-2	16	NA	TRBV7-6	CASSPDGGVGPGELFF	TGTGCCAGCAGCCCGGACGGAGGCGTCGGGCCCGGGGAGCTGTTTTTT
NA	TRBJ1-1	14	few	TRBV6-2/TRBV6-3	CASDSGLFGSEAFF	TGTGCCAGCGATTCGGGACTTTTTGGGTCTGAAGCTTTCTTT
NA	TRBJ2-5	12	NA	TRBV12-5	CASGPGGWTQYF	TGTGCTAGTGGTCCCGGGGGTTGGACCCAGTACTTC
NA	TRBJ1-6	15	NA	TRBV7-4	CASSLGPGTYSPLHF	TGTGCCAGCAGCTTAGGCCCAGGGACATATTCACCCCTCCACTTT
NA	TRBJ1-5	15	NA	TRBV4-1	CASSQGPAGRQPQHF	TGCGCCAGCAGCCAAGGCCCGGCCGGTAGACAGCCCCAGCATTTT
NA	TRBJ1-2	13	NA	TRBV24-1	CATSDFKGLGYTF	TGTGCCACCAGTGATTTCAAGGGGTTAGGCTACACCTTC
NA	TRBJ2-5	17	NA	TRBV25-1	CASSGKATGLTQETQYF	TGTGCCAGTTCGGGAAAGGCGACTGGGTTGACACAAGAGACCCAGTACTTC
TRBD2	TRBJ2-1	15	many	TRBV7-9	CASRGGVSSYNEQFF	TGTGCCAGCAGGGGGGGGGTAAGCTCCTACAATGAGCAGTTCTTC
TRBD1	TRBJ1-6	15	NA	TRBV9	CASSAGTGENSPLHF	TGTGCCAGCAGCGCCGGGACAGGGGAGAATTCACCCCTCCACTTT
TRBD2	TRBJ2-1	15	few	TRBV6-2/TRBV6-3	CASSYPLSGDNEQFF	TGTGCCAGCAGTTATCCCCTTAGCGGGGACAATGAGCAGTTCTTC
NA	TRBJ1-1	16	NA	TRBV24-1	CATSDFPLYYGTEAFF	TGTGCCACCAGTGATTTTCCGCTCTACTACGGTACTGAAGCTTTCTTT
TRBD1	TRBJ2-1	16	NA	TRBV7-9	CASSPRDRGTHNEQFF	TGTGCCAGCAGCCCAAGGGACAGGGGGACTCACAATGAGCAGTTCTTC
NA	TRBJ2-2	14	many	TRBV7-2	CASSLGWSTGELFF	TGTGCCAGCAGCTTAGGATGGTCCACCGGGGAGCTGTTTTTT
NA	TRBJ1-5	13	NA	TRBV2	CASGVGGNQPQHF	TGTGCCAGTGGGGTAGGGGGGAATCAGCCCCAGCATTTT
TRBD1	TRBJ2-1	17	few	TRBV2	CASRGSRTGTYYNEQFF	TGTGCCAGCAGGGGCTCTAGGACAGGGACTTACTACAATGAGCAGTTCTTC
TRBD1	TRBJ1-5	15	many	TRBV7-6	CASSLGTGADQPQHF	TGTGCCAGCAGCTTAGGGACAGGGGCGGATCAGCCCCAGCATTTT
TRBD1	TRBJ2-3	15	NA	TRBV19	CASIGTGGFTDTQYF	TGTGCCAGTATCGGGACAGGGGGCTTCACAGATACGCAGTATTTT
NA	TRBJ2-7	13	NA	TRBV7-2	CASSFFSGYEQYF	TGTGCCAGCAGCTTCTTTTCGGGCTACGAGCAGTACTTC
NA	TRBJ1-1	15	few	TRBV6-6	CASSLPNRSFGQAFF	TGTGCCAGCAGTCTCCCCAACCGGTCCTTCGGGCAAGCTTTCTTT
TRBD1	TRBJ1-1	15	NA	TRBV7-8	CASSLGTGQRTEAFF	TGTGCCAGCAGCCTCGGGACAGGCCAAAGGACTGAAGCTTTCTTT